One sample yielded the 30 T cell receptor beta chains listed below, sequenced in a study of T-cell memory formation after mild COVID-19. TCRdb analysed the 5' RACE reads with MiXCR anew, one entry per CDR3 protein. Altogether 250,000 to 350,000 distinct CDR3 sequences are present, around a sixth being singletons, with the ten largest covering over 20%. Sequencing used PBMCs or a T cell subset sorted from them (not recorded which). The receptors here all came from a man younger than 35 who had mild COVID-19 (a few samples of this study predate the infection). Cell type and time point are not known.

The CDR3 DNA reads TGTGCCACCAGCAGAGTTAAGGGGGGTTCTCAGCCCCAGCATTTT. This codes for CATSRVKGGSQPQHF. V is TRBV15 and J is TRBJ1-5; possibly TRBD1 for D (6 bases). Germline assignment: CDR1 LNHNV and CDR2 YYDKDF (reference sequence). Trimming pared 1 base from V and 6 bases from J, leaving 13 bases between. There are 15 residues in the CDR3.

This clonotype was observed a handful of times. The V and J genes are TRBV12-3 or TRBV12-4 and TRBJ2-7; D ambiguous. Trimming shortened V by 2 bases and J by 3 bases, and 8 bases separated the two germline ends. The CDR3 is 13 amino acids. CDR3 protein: CASSLTTSYEQYF. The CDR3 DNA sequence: TGTGCCAGCAGTTTAACAACGAGCTACGAGCAGTACTTC.

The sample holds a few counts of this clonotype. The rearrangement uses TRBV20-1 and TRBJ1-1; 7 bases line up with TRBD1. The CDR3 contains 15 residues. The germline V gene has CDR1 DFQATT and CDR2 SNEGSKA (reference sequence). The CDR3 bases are TGCAGCGCGCTGTGGGCAGGGGGTTTTGGCACTGAAGCTTTCTTT. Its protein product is CSALWAGGFGTEAFF.

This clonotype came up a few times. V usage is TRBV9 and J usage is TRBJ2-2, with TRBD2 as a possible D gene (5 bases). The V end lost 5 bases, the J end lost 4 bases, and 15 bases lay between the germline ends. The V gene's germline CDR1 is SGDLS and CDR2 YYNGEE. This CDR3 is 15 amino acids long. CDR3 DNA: TGTGCCAGCAGAATCGGGGTGGCGGCCACCGGGGAGCTGTTTTTT. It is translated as CASRIGVAATGELFF.

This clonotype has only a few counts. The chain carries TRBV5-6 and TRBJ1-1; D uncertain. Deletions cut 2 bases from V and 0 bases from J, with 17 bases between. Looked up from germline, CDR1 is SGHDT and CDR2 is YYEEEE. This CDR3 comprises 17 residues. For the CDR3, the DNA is TGTGCCAGCAGCTTCTCCCATGATGGGCGGGTGAACACTGAAGCTTTCTTT. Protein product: CASSFSHDGRVNTEAFF.

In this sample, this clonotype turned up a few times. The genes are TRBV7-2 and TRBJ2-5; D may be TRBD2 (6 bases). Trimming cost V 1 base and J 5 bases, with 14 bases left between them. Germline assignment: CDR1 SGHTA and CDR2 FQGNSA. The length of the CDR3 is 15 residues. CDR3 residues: CASSLGGTLLETQYF. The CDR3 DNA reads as TGTGCCAGCAGCTTAGGGGGGACTCTACTCGAGACCCAGTACTTC.

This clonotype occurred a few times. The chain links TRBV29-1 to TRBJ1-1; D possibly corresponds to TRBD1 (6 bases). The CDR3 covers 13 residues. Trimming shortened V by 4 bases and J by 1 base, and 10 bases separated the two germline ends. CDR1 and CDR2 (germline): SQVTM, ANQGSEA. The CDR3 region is CSVGGAANTEAFF. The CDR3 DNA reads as TGCAGCGTTGGGGGGGCGGCGAACACTGAAGCTTTCTTT.

CDR3 sequence (DNA): TGTGCCAGTAGTAAGTGGGGGGACACTGAAGCTTTCTTT. Amino acid sequence: CASSKWGDTEAFF. The chain recombines TRBV19 with TRBJ1-1, with D maybe TRBD1 (5 bases). The CDR3 sequence is 13 residues long. Deletions cut 4 bases from V and 3 bases from J, with 9 bases between. CDR1 and CDR2 (germline): LNHDA, SQIVND (reference sequence).

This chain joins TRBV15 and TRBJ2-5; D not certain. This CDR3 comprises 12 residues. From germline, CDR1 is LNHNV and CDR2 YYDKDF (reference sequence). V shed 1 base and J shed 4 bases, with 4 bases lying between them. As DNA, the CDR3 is TGTGCCACCAGCAGAGTTCCAGAGACCCAGTACTTC. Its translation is CATSRVPETQYF.

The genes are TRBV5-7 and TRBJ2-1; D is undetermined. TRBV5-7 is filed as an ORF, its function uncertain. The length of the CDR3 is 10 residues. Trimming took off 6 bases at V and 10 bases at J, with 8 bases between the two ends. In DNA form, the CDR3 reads TGTGCCAGCACTGACGTCGAGCAGTTCTTC. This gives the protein CASTDVEQFF.

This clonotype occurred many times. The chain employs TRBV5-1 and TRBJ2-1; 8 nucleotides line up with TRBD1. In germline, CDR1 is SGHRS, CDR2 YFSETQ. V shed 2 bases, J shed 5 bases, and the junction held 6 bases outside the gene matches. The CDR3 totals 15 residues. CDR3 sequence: CASSFGGQGNNEQFF. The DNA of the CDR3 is TGCGCCAGCAGCTTTGGTGGACAGGGAAACAATGAGCAGTTCTTC.

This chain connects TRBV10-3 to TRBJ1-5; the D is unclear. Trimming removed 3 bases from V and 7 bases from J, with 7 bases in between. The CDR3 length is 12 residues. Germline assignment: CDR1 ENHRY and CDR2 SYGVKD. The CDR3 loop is CAISDGSQPQHF. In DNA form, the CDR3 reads TGTGCCATCAGTGACGGGTCCCAGCCCCAGCATTTT.

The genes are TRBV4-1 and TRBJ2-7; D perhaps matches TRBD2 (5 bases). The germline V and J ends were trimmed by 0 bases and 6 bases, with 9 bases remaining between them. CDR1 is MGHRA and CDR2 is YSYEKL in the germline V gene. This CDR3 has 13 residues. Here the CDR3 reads CASSQDWTPEQYF. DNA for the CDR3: TGCGCCAGCAGCCAAGATTGGACTCCCGAGCAGTACTTC.

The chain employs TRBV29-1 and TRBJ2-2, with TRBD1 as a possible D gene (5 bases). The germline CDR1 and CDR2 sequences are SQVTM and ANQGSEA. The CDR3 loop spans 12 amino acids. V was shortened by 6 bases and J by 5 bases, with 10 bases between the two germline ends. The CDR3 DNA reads TGCAGCGTACAACAGGAGACCGGGGAGCTGTTTTTT. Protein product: CSVQQETGELFF.

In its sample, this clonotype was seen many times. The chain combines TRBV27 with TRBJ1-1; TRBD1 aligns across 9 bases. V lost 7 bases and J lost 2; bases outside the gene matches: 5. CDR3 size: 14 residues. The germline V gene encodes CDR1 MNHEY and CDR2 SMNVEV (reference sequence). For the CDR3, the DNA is TGTGCCAGCACTCTGACAGGGGGAAACACTGAAGCTTTCTTT. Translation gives CASTLTGGNTEAFF.

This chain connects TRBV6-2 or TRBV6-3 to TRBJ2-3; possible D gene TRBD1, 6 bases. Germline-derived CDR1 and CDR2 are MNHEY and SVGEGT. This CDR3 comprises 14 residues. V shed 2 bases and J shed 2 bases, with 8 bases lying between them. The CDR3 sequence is CASSYGGHTDTQYF. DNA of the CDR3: TGTGCCAGCAGTTACGGGGGCCACACAGATACGCAGTATTTT.

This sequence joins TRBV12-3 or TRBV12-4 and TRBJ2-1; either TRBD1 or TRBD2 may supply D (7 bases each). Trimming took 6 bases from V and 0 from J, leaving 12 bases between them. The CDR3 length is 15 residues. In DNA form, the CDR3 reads TGTGCCAGCAGCCCCAGGGGGGGCTCCTACAATGAGCAGTTCTTC. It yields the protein CASSPRGGSYNEQFF.

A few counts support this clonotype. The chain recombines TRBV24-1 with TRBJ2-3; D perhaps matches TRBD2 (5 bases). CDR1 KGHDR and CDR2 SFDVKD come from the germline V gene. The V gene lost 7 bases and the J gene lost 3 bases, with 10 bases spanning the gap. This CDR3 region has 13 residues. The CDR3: CATRATGTDTQYF. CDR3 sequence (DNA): TGTGCCACCAGGGCGACGGGGACAGATACGCAGTATTTT.

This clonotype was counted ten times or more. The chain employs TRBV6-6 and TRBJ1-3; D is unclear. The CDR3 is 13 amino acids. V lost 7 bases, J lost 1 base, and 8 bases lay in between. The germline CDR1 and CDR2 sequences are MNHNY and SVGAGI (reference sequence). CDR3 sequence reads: CASIQQSGNTIYF. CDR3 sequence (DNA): TGTGCCAGCATCCAACAATCTGGAAACACCATATATTTT.

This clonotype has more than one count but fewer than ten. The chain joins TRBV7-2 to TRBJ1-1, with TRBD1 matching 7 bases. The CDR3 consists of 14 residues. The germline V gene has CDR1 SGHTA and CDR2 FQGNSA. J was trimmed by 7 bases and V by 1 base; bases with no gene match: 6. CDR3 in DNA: TGTGCCAGCAGCTTAGGTGGGACAGAAGGTGAAGCTTTCTTT. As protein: CASSLGGTEGEAFF.

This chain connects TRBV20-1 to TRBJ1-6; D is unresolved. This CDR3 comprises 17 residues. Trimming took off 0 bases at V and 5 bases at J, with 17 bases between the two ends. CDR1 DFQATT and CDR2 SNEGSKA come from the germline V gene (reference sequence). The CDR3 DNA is TGCAGTGCTAGAGATATTGGGCACGACGAACATAATTCACCCCTCCACTTT. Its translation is CSARDIGHDEHNSPLHF.

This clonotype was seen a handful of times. The CDR3 reads CATGRTENGYTF. The CDR3 region has the DNA TGTGCCACCGGGAGGACTGAGAATGGCTACACCTTC. This chain uses TRBV4-2 with TRBJ1-2; the D is unclear. In germline, CDR1 is LGHNA, CDR2 YNFKEQ. The CDR3 is made up of 12 amino acids. V was shortened by 10 bases and J by 6 bases, with 15 bases between the two germline ends.

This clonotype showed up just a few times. CDR3 nucleotides: TGTGCCAGCAGCTTAATCGGCGGGGTGTCCTACAATGAGCAGTTCTTC. Translation: CASSLIGGVSYNEQFF. The chain recombines TRBV7-6 with TRBJ2-1; a weak D match, TRBD2 (6 bases). V was cut by 2 bases and J by 1 base, with 12 bases left in between. This CDR3 comprises 16 residues. CDR1 and CDR2 (germline): SGHVS, FNYEAQ. Full variable domain (rest looked up from reference TRBV7-6 and TRBJ2-1): GAGVSQSPRYKVTKRGQDVALRCDPISGHVSLYWYRQALGQGPEFLTYFNYEAQQDKSGLPNDRFSAERPEGSISTLTIQRTEQRDSAMYRCASSLIGGVSYNEQFFGPGTRLTVL.

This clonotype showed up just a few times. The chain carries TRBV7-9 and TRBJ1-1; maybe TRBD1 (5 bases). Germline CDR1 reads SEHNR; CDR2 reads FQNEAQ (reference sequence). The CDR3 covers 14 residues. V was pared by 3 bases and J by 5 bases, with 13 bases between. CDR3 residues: CASSFKGSWTEAFF. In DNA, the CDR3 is TGTGCCAGCAGCTTCAAGGGGAGTTGGACTGAAGCTTTCTTT.

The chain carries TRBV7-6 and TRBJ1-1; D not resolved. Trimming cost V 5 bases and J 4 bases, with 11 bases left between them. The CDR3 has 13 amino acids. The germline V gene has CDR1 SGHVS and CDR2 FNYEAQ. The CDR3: CASSPNRATEAFF. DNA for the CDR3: TGTGCCAGCAGCCCTAATCGGGCCACTGAAGCTTTCTTT.

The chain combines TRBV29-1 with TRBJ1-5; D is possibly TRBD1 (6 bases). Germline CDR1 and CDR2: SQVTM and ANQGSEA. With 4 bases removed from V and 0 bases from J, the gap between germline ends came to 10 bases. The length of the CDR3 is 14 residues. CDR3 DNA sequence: TGCAGCGTTGCGACAGGAGATAGCAATCAGCCCCAGCATTTT. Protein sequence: CSVATGDSNQPQHF.

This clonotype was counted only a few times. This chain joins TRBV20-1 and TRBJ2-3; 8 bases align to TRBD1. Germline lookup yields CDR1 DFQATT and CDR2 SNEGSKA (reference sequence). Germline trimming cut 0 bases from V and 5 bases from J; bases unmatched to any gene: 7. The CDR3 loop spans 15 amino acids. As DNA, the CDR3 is TGCAGTGCTAGAGATCCCCAGGGGGCGGGAGATACGCAGTATTTT. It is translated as CSARDPQGAGDTQYF.

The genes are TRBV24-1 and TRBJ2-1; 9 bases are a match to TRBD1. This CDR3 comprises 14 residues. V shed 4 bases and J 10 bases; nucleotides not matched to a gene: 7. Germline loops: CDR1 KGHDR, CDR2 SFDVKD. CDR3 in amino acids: CATSDKGQGQEQFF. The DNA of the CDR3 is TGTGCCACCAGTGACAAGGGACAGGGCCAGGAGCAGTTCTTC.

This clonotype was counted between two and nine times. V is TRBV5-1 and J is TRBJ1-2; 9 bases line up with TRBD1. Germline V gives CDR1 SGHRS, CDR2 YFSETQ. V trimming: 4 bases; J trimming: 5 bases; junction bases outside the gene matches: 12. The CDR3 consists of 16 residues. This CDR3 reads CASSQTGGSPVYGYTF. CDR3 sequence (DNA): TGCGCCAGCAGCCAAACAGGGGGCTCCCCCGTATATGGCTACACCTTC.

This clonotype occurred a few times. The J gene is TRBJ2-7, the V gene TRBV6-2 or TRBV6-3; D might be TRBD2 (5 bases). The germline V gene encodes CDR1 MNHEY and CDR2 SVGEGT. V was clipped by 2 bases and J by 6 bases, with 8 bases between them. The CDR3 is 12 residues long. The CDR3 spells CASSYVAGEQYV. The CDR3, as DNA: TGTGCCAGCAGTTACGTTGCGGGCGAGCAGTACGTC.